This T cell receptor (beta chain) was sequenced in a study of blood T cell repertoires in COVID-19. This CDR3 has 17 amino acids. Germline values: CDR1 SEHNR, CDR2 FQNEAQ (reference sequence). V lost 0 bases and J 0 bases, leaving 9 bases between the germline ends. Patients at the Seattle site were enrolled during active infection and followed longitudinally. The table came from immunoSEQ multiplex PCR; TCRdb's copy has only in-frame clones and leaves some out. This sample has roughly 150,000 clones, with 93% found just once. The sample consisted of peripheral blood. The V gene is TRBV7-9, the J gene TRBJ2-6; D might be TRBD1 (6 bases). The sequence was obtained from a woman in her fifties or sixties with COVID-19, enrolled during active disease. The chain's CDR3 is CASSLAGAGSGANVLTF. In nucleotides, the CDR3 is TGTGCCAGCAGCTTAGCGGGGGCTGGCTCTGGGGCCAACGTCCTGACTTTC. The full variable domain, completed using reference TRBV7-9 and TRBJ2-6, is DTGVSQNPRHKITKRGQNVTFRCDPISEHNRLYWYRQTLGQGPEFLTYFQNEAQLEKSRLLSDRFSAERPKGSFSTLEIQRTEQGDSAMYLCASSLAGAGSGANVLTFGAGSRLTVL.